A single sample gave rise to the 8 T cell receptor beta chains below, sequenced in a study of blood T cell repertoires in COVID-19 (TCRdb year 2020). The method behind the library was the immunoSEQ multiplex PCR assay. The clones in this table, taken by TCRdb from immuneACCESS, are in-frame only. Not every clone is retained; where verified, under half of the shortfall comes from an unresolved V gene, and the cause of the rest is unknown. Present in this sample are 200,000 or so clones, about four fifths of which were seen just once. The leading ten clones occupy approximately 3% of the sample. The sequencing input was peripheral blood. The source of these receptors is a woman aged 25 to 39 who had recovered from COVID-19.

The V gene is TRBV7-8, the J gene TRBJ1-1, with no clear D. The CDR3 totals 11 residues. The germline CDR1 and CDR2 sequences are SGHVS and FQNEAQ. Deletions cut 5 bases from V and 10 bases from J, with 11 bases between. The DNA for the CDR3 is TGTGCCAGCAGCGACCAGAGAGGAGCTTTCTTT. Its protein product is CASSDQRGAFF.

The chain combines TRBV2 with TRBJ2-7, with unresolved D. The CDR3 contains 15 residues. The V gene lost 3 bases and the J gene lost 2 bases, with 14 bases spanning the gap. Germline V gene sequence: CDR1 SNHLY, CDR2 FYNNEI. Here the CDR3 reads CASSDELVSPYEQYF. The CDR3 DNA is TGTGCCAGCAGTGATGAGCTAGTCAGCCCCTACGAGCAGTACTTC.

V gene TRBV9 combines with J gene TRBJ1-5; 7 bases agree with TRBD1. Germline CDR1 is SGDLS and CDR2 is YYNGEE. The CDR3 is 14 amino acids. Losses at the gene ends were 3 bases for V and 15 bases for J; bases not matched to a gene: 15. The CDR3 is CASSAGTEPSQRHF. DNA for the CDR3: TGTGCCAGCAGCGCAGGGACAGAGCCTTCCCAGCGGCATTTT.

V gene TRBV6-5 combines with J gene TRBJ1-1; 7 bases fit TRBD1. Unmatched junction bases numbered 10, after V lost 7 bases and J lost 5 bases. This CDR3 contains 14 residues. CDR1 is MNHEY, CDR2 SVGAGI, per germline. The CDR3 is CASNKDRVMTEAFF. The CDR3 bases are TGTGCCAGCAATAAAGACAGGGTGATGACTGAAGCTTTCTTT.

This rearrangement joins TRBV10-2 to TRBJ2-1; D is perhaps TRBD2 (6 bases). Between the trimmed V and J ends, which lost 2 bases and 0 bases, there was a span of 14 bases. This CDR3 has 17 amino acids. Germline V gives CDR1 WSHSY, CDR2 SAAADI. The CDR3 spells CASSERGLRDSYNEQFF. In DNA form, the CDR3 reads TGCGCCAGCAGTGAGAGGGGACTTAGGGACTCCTACAATGAGCAGTTCTTC.

This clone was observed once. V usage is TRBV6-5 and J usage is TRBJ2-3, with 7 positions matching TRBD2. CDR1 MNHEY and CDR2 SVGAGI come from the germline V gene. There are 15 residues in the CDR3. With 0 bases clipped from V and 5 bases from J, the junction kept 5 bases outside the gene matches. The CDR3 nucleotides are TGTGCCAGCAGTTACTCGGGCGGGAGTGAAGATACGCAGTATTTT. Translating gives CASSYSGGSEDTQYF.

This chain uses TRBV9 with TRBJ2-2; 9 bases align to TRBD1. Trimming at V came to 0 bases and at J to 6 bases, leaving 6 bases not matched to a gene. The CDR3 extends over 16 amino acids. Germline values: CDR1 SGDLS, CDR2 YYNGEE. CDR3 nucleotides: TGTGCCAGCAGCGTAGCGGGACAGGGAGCGGCCGGGGAGCTGTTTTTT. Its protein product is CASSVAGQGAAGELFF.

The genes are TRBV5-4 and TRBJ2-7; TRBD2 matches 12 bases. Germline CDR1 reads SGHNT; CDR2 reads YYREEE (reference sequence). V was pared by 5 bases and J by 2 bases, with 5 bases of the junction left unmatched. CDR3 length equals 15 residues. The CDR3 DNA is TGTGCCAGCAGACCTAGCGGGAGGGCCCCCTACGAGCAGTACTTC. Its protein product is CASRPSGRAPYEQYF. The full variable domain, rest sourced from reference TRBV5-4 and TRBJ2-7, is ETGVTQSPTHLIKTRGQQVTLRCSSQSGHNTVSWYQQALGQGPQFIFQYYREEENGRGNFPPRFSGLQFPNYSSELNVNALELDDSALYLCASRPSGRAPYEQYFGPGTRLTVT.